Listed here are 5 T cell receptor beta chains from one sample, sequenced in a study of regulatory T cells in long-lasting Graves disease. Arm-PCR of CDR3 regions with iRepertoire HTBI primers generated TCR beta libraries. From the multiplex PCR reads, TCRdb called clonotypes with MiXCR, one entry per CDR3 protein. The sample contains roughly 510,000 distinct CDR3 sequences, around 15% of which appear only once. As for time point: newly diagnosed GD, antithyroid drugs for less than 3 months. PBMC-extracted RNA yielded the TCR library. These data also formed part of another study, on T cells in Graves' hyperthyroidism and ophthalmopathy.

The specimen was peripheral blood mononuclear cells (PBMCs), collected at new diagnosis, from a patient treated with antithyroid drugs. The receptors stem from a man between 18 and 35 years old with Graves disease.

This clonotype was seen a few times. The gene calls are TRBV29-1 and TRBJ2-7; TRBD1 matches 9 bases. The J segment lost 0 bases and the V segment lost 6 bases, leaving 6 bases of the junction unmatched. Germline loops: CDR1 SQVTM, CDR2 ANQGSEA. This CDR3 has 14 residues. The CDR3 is CSVERDRDSYEQYF. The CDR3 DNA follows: TGCAGCGTCGAAAGGGACAGGGACTCCTACGAGCAGTACTTC.

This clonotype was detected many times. Here the CDR3 reads CASSLIVGGLNEKLFF. The CDR3 nucleotides are TGTGCCAGCAGTTTAATTGTCGGGGGGCTCAATGAAAAACTGTTTTTT. The chain uses TRBV12-3 or TRBV12-4 and TRBJ1-4, with D possibly TRBD1 on 6 matching bases. V lost 2 bases, J lost 5 bases, and 15 bases lay in between. This CDR3 contains 16 residues.

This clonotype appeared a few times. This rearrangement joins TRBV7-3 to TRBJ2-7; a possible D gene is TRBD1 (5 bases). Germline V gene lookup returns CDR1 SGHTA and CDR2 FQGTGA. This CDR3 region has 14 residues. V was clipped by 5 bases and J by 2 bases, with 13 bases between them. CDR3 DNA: TGTGCCAGCAGCCAAGAACAGGCACCCTACGAGCAGTACTTC. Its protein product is CASSQEQAPYEQYF.

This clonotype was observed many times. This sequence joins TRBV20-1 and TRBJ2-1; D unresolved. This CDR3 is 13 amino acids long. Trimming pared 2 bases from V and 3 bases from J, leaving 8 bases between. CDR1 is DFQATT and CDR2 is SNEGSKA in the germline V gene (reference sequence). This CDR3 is CSARWGNYNEQFF. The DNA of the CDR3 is TGCAGTGCTAGATGGGGAAACTACAATGAGCAGTTCTTC.

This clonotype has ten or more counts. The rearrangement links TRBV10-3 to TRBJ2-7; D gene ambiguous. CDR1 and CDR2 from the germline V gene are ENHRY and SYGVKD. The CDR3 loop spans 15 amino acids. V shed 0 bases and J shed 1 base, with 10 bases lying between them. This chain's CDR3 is CAISESLEASYEQYF. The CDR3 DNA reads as TGTGCCATCAGTGAGTCCCTAGAGGCTTCCTACGAGCAGTACTTC.